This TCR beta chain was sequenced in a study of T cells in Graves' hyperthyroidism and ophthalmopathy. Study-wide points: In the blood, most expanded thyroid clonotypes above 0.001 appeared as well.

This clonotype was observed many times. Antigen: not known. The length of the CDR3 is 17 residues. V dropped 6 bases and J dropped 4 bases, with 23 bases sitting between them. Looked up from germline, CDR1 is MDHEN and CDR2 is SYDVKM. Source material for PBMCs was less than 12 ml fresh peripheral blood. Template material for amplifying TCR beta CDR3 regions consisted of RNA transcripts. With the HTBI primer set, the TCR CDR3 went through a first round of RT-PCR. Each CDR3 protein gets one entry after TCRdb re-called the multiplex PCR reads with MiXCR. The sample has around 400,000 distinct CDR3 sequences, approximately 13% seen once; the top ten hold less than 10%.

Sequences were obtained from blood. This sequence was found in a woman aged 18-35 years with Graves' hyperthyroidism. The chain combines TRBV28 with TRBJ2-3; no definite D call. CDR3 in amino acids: CASSSPAATRSPDTQYF. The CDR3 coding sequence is TGTGCCAGCAGCTCCCCGGCAGCGACGAGGAGCCCAGATACGCAGTATTTT.